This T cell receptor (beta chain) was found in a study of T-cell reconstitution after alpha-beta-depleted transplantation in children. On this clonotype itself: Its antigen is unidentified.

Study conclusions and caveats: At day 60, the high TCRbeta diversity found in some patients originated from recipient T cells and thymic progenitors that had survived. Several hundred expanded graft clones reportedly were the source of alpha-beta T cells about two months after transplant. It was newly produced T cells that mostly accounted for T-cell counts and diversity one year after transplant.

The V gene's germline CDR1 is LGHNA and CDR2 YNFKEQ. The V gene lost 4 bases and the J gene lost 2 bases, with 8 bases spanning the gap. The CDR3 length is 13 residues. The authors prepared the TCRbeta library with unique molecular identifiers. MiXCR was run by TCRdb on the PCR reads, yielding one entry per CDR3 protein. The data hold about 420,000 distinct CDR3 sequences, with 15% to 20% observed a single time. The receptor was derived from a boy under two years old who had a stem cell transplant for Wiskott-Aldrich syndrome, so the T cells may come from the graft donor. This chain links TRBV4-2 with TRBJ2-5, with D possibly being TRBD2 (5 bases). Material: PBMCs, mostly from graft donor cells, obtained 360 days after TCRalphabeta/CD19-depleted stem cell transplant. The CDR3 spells CASSPDLQETQYF. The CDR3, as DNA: TGTGCCAGCAGCCCGGACTTACAAGAGACCCAGTACTTC.